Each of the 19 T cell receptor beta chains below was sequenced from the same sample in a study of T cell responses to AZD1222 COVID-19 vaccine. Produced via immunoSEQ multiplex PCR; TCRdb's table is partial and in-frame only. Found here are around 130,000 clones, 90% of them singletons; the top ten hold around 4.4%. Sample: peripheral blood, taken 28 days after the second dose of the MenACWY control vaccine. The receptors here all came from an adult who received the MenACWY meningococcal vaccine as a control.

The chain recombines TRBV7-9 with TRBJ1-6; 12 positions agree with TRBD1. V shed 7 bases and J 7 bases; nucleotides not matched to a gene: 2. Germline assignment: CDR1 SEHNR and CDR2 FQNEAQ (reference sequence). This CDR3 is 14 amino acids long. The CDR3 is CASKGTGGNSPLHF. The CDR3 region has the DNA TGTGCCAGCAAGGGGACAGGGGGCAATTCACCCCTCCACTTT.

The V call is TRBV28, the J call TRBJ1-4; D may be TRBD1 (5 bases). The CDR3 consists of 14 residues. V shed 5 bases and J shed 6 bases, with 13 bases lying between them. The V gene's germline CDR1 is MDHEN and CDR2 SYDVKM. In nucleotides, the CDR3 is TGTGCCAGCAGTCCACGGGACCAACATGAAAAACTGTTTTTT. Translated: CASSPRDQHEKLFF.

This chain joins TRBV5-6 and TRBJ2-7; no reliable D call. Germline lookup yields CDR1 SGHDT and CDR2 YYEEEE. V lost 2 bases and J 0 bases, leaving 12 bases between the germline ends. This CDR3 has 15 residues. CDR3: CASSFSPASSYEQYV. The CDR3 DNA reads TGTGCCAGCAGCTTCTCCCCTGCTAGCTCCTACGAGCAGTACGTC.

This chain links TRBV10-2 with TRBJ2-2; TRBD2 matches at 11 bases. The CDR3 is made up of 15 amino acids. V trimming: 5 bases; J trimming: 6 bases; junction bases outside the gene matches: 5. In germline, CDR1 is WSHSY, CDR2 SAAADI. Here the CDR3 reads CASSTGLADSGELFF. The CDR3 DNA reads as TGCGCCAGCAGTACGGGACTAGCGGATTCCGGGGAGCTGTTTTTT.

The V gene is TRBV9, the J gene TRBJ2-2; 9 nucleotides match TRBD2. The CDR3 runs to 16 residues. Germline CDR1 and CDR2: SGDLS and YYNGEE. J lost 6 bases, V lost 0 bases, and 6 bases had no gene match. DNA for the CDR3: TGTGCCAGCAGCGTAGTAGCGGGAGCTATGGCCGGGGAGCTGTTTTTT. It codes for CASSVVAGAMAGELFF. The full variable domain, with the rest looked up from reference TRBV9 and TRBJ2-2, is DSGVTQTPKHLITATGQRVTLRCSPRSGDLSVYWYQQSLDQGLQFLIQYYNGEERAKGNILERFSAQQFPDLHSELNLSSLELGDSALYFCASSVVAGAMAGELFFGEGSRLTVL.

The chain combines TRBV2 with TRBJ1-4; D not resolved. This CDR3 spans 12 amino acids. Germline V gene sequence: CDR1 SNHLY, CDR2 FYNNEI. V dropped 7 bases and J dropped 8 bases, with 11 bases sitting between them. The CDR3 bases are TGTGCCAGCACTCAGGATTGGGAAAAACTGTTTTTT. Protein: CASTQDWEKLFF.

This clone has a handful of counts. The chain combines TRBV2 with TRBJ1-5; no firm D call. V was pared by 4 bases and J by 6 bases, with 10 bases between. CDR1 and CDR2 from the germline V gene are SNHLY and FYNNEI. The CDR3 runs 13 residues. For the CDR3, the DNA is TGTGCCAGCAGTGTAGGTCACCTTCAGCCCCAGCATTTT. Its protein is CASSVGHLQPQHF.

CDR3 bases: TGTGCCAGCAGTGAGGGCAGGGTCGGTCAGCCCCAGCATTTT. Protein sequence: CASSEGRVGQPQHF. The rearrangement uses TRBV6-1 and TRBJ1-5, with D possibly matching TRBD1 (5 bases). V was cut by 3 bases and J by 6 bases, with 12 bases left in between. This CDR3 has 14 amino acids. The germline gives CDR1 MNHNS, CDR2 SASEGT.

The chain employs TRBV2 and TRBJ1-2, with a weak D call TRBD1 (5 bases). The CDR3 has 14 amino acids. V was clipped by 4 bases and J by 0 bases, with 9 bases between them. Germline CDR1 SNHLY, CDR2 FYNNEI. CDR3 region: CASSASTANYGYTF. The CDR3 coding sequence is TGTGCCAGCAGTGCCTCGACAGCTAACTATGGCTACACCTTC.

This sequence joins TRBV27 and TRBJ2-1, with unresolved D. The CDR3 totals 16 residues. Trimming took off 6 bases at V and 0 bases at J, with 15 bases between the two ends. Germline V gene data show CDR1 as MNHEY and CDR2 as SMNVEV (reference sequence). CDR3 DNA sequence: TGTGCCAGCAGCCCTGAAAGTAGCCGCTCCTACAATGAGCAGTTCTTC. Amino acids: CASSPESSRSYNEQFF.

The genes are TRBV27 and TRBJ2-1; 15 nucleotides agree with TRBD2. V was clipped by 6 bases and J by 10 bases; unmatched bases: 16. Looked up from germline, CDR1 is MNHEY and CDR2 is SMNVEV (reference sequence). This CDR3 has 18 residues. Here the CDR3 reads CASREQGGLAGGLGEQFF. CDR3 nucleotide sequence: TGTGCCAGCAGGGAGCAAGGAGGACTAGCGGGGGGGCTTGGAGAGCAGTTCTTC.

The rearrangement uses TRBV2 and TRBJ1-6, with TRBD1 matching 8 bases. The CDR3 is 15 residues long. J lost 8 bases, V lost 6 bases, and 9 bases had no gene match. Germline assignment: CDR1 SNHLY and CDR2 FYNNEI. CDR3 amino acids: CASRSQGAKDSPLHF. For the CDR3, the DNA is TGTGCCAGCAGATCCCAGGGGGCGAAGGATTCACCCCTCCACTTT.

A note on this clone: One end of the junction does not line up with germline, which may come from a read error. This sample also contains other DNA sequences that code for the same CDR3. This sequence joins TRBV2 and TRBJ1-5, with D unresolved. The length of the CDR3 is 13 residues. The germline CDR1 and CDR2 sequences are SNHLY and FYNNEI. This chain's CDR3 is CASSRASNQPQHF. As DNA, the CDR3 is TGCGCCAGCAGTCGGGCAAGCAATCAGCCCCAGCATTTT.

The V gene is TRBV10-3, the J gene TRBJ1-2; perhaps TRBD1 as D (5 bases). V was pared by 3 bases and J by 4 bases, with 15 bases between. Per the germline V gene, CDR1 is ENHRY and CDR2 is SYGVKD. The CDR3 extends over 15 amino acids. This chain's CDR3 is CAISDPPDSGYGYTF. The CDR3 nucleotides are TGTGCCATCAGTGACCCACCAGACAGTGGCTATGGCTACACCTTC.

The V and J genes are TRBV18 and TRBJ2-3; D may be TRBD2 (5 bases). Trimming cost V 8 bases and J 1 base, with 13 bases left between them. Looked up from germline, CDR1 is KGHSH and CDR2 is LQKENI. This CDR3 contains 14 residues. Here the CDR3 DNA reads TGTGCCAGCAACCGGAACGGGGGCACAGATACGCAGTATTTT. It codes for CASNRNGGTDTQYF.

The DNA for the CDR3 is TGCAGTGCTAGTATCAGGGAGGGAGGTTGGTTACAAGAGACCCAGTACTTC. Its protein is CSASIREGGWLQETQYF. The chain uses TRBV20-1 and TRBJ2-5; 7 bases match TRBD2. The CDR3 has 17 amino acids. Trimming took 3 bases from V and 2 from J; bases not matched to a gene: 15. Per germline, CDR1 DFQATT and CDR2 SNEGSKA (reference sequence).

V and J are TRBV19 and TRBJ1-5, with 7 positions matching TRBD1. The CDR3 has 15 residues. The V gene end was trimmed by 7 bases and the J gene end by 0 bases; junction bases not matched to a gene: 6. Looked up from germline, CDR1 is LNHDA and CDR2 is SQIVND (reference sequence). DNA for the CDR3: TGTGCCAGTATGGGACAGCCCTATAGCAATCAGCCCCAGCATTTT. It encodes CASMGQPYSNQPQHF.

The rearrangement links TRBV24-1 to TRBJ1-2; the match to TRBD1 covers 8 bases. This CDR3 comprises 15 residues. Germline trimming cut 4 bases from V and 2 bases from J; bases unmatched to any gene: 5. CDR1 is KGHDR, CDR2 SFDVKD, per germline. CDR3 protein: CATSDGQGRNYGYTF. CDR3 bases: TGTGCCACCAGTGACGGACAGGGAAGGAACTATGGCTACACCTTC.

The CDR3 DNA reads as TGTGCCAGCAGCTTGGTAGGGACTAGGAATGAGCAGTTCTTC. Translation gives CASSLVGTRNEQFF. This chain uses TRBV5-4 with TRBJ2-1; 8 bases map to TRBD2. There are 14 residues in the CDR3. V lost 0 bases, J lost 7 bases, and 3 bases stayed unmatched. Germline assignment: CDR1 SGHNT and CDR2 YYREEE (reference sequence). Drawing the rest from reference TRBV5-4 and TRBJ2-1, the complete variable domain is ETGVTQSPTHLIKTRGQQVTLRCSSQSGHNTVSWYQQALGQGPQFIFQYYREEENGRGNFPPRFSGLQFPNYSSELNVNALELDDSALYLCASSLVGTRNEQFFGPGTRLTVL.